These 12 T cell receptor beta chains came from one sample sequenced in a study of cytomegalovirus exposure and HLA in healthy donors (dated by TCRdb to the late 2010s). Receptor libraries were prepared by the immunoSEQ multiplex PCR assay. For the multiplex PCR, a mixture combining 60 forward primers for TCR Vbeta segments and 13 reverse primers for TCR Jbeta segments was used. Imported from immuneACCESS, the table was reduced by TCRdb to in-frame sequences with V and J called. These copies leave out some clones; in studies compared against another copy, an unresolved V gene accounts for under half, and the cause of the remainder is not known. This sample is represented by 150,000 to 200,000 clones; roughly four fifths of them were singletons. The ten largest clones add up to 1.5% to 2% of the sample. Source material: PBMCs. The receptors come from a young man in good health and CMV-seronegative.

This clone appeared once. The chain links TRBV6-5 to TRBJ2-5; 10 bases are shared with TRBD2. V was clipped by 5 bases and J by 3 bases; unmatched bases: 6. Germline V gene lookup returns CDR1 MNHEY and CDR2 SVGAGI. The CDR3 runs to 15 residues. CDR3 sequence reads: CASSNPAGGEETQYF. The CDR3 nucleotides read TGTGCCAGCAGTAACCCAGCGGGAGGGGAAGAGACCCAGTACTTC.

This chain links TRBV10-3 with TRBJ1-1; D is unresolved. The length of the CDR3 is 12 residues. Trimming removed 4 bases at V and 6 bases at J, with 9 bases between. Germline V gene lookup returns CDR1 ENHRY and CDR2 SYGVKD. The chain's CDR3 is CAISVSGSEAFF. For the CDR3, the DNA is TGTGCCATCAGTGTATCGGGTTCTGAAGCTTTCTTT.

CDR3 in amino acids: CASSQVVGGITPQHF. In DNA form, the CDR3 reads TGTGCCAGCAGCCAGGTTGTGGGAGGTATCACTCCCCAGCATTTT. J is TRBJ1-5 and V is TRBV7-2; D remains unclear. Per germline, CDR1 SGHTA and CDR2 FQGNSA. The CDR3 has 15 residues. Trimming cost V 5 bases and J 10 bases, with 21 bases left between them.

In its sample, this clone was seen a few times. The chain joins TRBV29-1 to TRBJ1-5; 8 positions match TRBD1. Trimming removed 6 bases from V and 2 bases from J; junction bases left unmatched: 9. Germline assignment: CDR1 SQVTM and CDR2 ANQGSEA. The CDR3 loop spans 15 amino acids. DNA for the CDR3: TGCAGCGTAGGCCCCGCGACAGGGGGCAATCAGCCCCAGCATTTT. This encodes CSVGPATGGNQPQHF.

A few counts support this clone. The chain carries TRBV25-1 and TRBJ2-7; 10 bases agree with TRBD1. Per germline, CDR1 MGHDK and CDR2 SYGVNS. Trimming cost V 4 bases and J 3 bases; bases outside gene matches: 9. This CDR3 spans 16 amino acids. The CDR3 here is CASSGPPGQGNYEQYF. The CDR3, as DNA: TGTGCCAGCAGTGGGCCCCCGGGACAGGGGAACTACGAGCAGTACTTC.

CDR3 DNA sequence: TGTGCCAGCGCCAGACGACTAGCGGGGGGGGAGACCCAGTACTTC. Its translation: CASARRLAGGETQYF. The rearrangement uses TRBV28 and TRBJ2-5; 14 positions match TRBD2. The germline gives CDR1 MDHEN, CDR2 SYDVKM. With V trimmed by 8 bases and J by 5 bases, 7 bases remained unmatched. The CDR3 sequence is 15 residues long.

This chain links TRBV2 with TRBJ1-2; 7 bases are shared with TRBD1. Germline CDR1 and CDR2: SNHLY and FYNNEI. This CDR3 is built from 12 residues. After removal of 6 bases from V and 4 bases from J, the junction contained 2 bases not matched to a gene. Written as DNA, the CDR3 is TGTGCCAGCAGCGGGGACAGCTATGGCTACACCTTC. As protein: CASSGDSYGYTF.

This clone was counted between two and nine times. The sample contains more than one DNA sequence encoding this CDR3. This chain connects TRBV4-1 to TRBJ1-2, with 7 bases that match TRBD1. CDR1 and CDR2 (germline): MGHRA, YSYEKL. The CDR3 runs 14 residues. The junction had 4 bases not matched to a gene; V was cut back by 1 base and J by 5 bases. CDR3 sequence reads: CASSQGTGPYGYTF. CDR3 nucleotide sequence: TGCGCCAGCAGCCAAGGGACAGGACCTTATGGCTACACCTTC.

The chain couples TRBV27 to TRBJ2-7; D call uncertain. Between the trimmed V and J ends, which lost 3 bases and 5 bases, there was a span of 14 bases. Germline CDR1 MNHEY, CDR2 SMNVEV (reference sequence). The CDR3 extends over 14 amino acids. The CDR3 is CASSLPGSRNEQYF. CDR3 DNA: TGTGCCAGCAGTTTGCCCGGCTCTAGGAACGAGCAGTACTTC.

The rearrangement links TRBV7-2 to TRBJ2-3; 12 bases line up with TRBD2. This CDR3 contains 14 residues. Per germline, CDR1 SGHTA and CDR2 FQGNSA. J gave up 6 bases and V 5 bases, and 3 bases lay outside the gene matches. The DNA for the CDR3 is TGTGCCAGCAGCCTGACTAGCGGGAGTGATACGCAGTATTTT. It is translated as CASSLTSGSDTQYF.

The chain employs TRBV15 and TRBJ1-5, with D perhaps matching TRBD1 (6 bases). CDR3 length: 14 residues. Between the trimmed V and J ends, which lost 3 bases and 4 bases, there was a span of 10 bases. Germline CDR1 reads LNHNV; CDR2 reads YYDKDF (reference sequence). The DNA for the CDR3 is TGTGCCACCAGCAGCTATCAGGGGAATCAGCCCCAGCATTTT. The encoded protein is CATSSYQGNQPQHF.

This clone was seen only once. The V and J genes are TRBV19 and TRBJ2-3; 10 bases agree with TRBD2. The CDR3 spans 16 residues. Trimming took 3 bases from V and 2 from J; bases not matched to a gene: 5. CDR1 LNHDA and CDR2 SQIVND come from the germline V gene (reference sequence). CDR3 sequence: CASSISGTSVTDTQYF. CDR3 nucleotide sequence: TGTGCCAGTAGTATCTCCGGGACTAGCGTCACAGATACGCAGTATTTT. The full variable domain, its missing parts supplied by reference TRBV19 and TRBJ2-3, is DGGITQSPKYLFRKEGQNVTLSCEQNLNHDAMYWYRQDPGQGLRLIYYSQIVNDFQKGDIAEGYSVSREKKESFPLTVTSAQKNPTAFYLCASSISGTSVTDTQYFGPGTRLTVL.